The 9 T cell receptor beta chains below all came from one sample that was sequenced in a study of shared clonotypes between healthy human individuals. Using immunoSEQ multiplex PCR, the repertoire was profiled, and TCRdb retains in-frame clones only, with some absent. The sample yields about 600,000 clones, approximately 97% seen once. The sequencing sample was made of naive CD4+ T cells sorted from blood. This sample's subset: CD45RA+ positively selected. The receptors here all came from a woman in her twenties or thirties in good health.

V gene TRBV5-1 combines with J gene TRBJ2-1, with a tentative D call TRBD1 (6 bases). The CDR3 has 14 amino acids. V was pared by 2 bases and J by 7 bases, with 13 bases between. CDR1 and CDR2 from the germline V gene are SGHRS and YFSETQ. DNA for the CDR3: TGCGCCAGCAGCTTAGGGGACAATGGGAATGAGCAGTTCTTC. Translated: CASSLGDNGNEQFF.

CDR3 bases: TGCAGCGTTCGCAGGGATTGGACGCCCAAGACCCAGTACTTC. Its translation is CSVRRDWTPKTQYF. The V gene is TRBV29-1, the J gene TRBJ2-5; D is perhaps TRBD1 (5 bases). There are 14 residues in the CDR3. V shed 5 bases and J shed 6 bases, with 19 bases lying between them. Looked up from germline, CDR1 is SQVTM and CDR2 is ANQGSEA.

The rearrangement joins TRBV6-1 to TRBJ2-5; 7 bases are a match to TRBD1. Germline loops: CDR1 MNHNS, CDR2 SASEGT. The CDR3 runs 14 residues. Losses at the gene ends were 1 base for V and 5 bases for J; bases not matched to a gene: 4. Here the CDR3 DNA reads TGTGCCAGCAGTGAAGGGACAGGCAGGGAGACCCAGTACTTC. It yields the protein CASSEGTGRETQYF.

A single count supports this clone. The chain uses TRBV7-9 and TRBJ2-1, with a tentative D call TRBD1 (6 bases). There are 15 residues in the CDR3. Germline V lookup: CDR1 SEHNR, CDR2 FQNEAQ (reference sequence). The V and J ends lost 2 bases and 4 bases respectively, with 12 bases between them. The CDR3 sequence is CASSLYPGQYNEQFF. The CDR3 DNA is TGTGCCAGCAGCTTATACCCCGGACAGTACAATGAGCAGTTCTTC.

The chain links TRBV7-3 to TRBJ1-4; D gene ambiguous. The V end lost 6 bases, the J end lost 6 bases, and 17 bases lay between the germline ends. Germline CDR1 and CDR2: SGHTA and FQGTGA. The CDR3 spans 15 residues. CDR3 sequence (DNA): TGTGCCAGCAGTAATGTAGGGAAATCGTATGAAAAACTGTTTTTT. Translation: CASSNVGKSYEKLFF.

This chain connects TRBV2 to TRBJ1-1, with 8 bases matching TRBD1. This CDR3 is 15 amino acids long. With V trimmed by 6 bases and J by 6 bases, 12 bases remained unmatched. Looked up from germline, CDR1 is SNHLY and CDR2 is FYNNEI. CDR3 sequence: CASREQPGQAAEAFF. The CDR3 nucleotides read TGTGCCAGCAGGGAACAACCGGGACAGGCGGCTGAAGCTTTCTTT.

The chain links TRBV5-1 to TRBJ2-1; 8 nucleotides line up with TRBD2. The CDR3 has 16 amino acids. With V trimmed by 6 bases and J by 1 base, 9 bases remained unmatched. Per the germline V gene, CDR1 is SGHRS and CDR2 is YFSETQ. The CDR3: CASTPLAGSSYNEQFF. CDR3 sequence (DNA): TGCGCCAGCACTCCTTTAGCGGGAAGTTCCTACAATGAGCAGTTCTTC.

The CDR3 DNA is TGTGCCAGCAGCGTAGCTGGCGGGGCGAACACCGGGGAGCTGTTTTTT. This encodes CASSVAGGANTGELFF. The J gene is TRBJ2-2, the V gene TRBV9; TRBD2 is a possible D gene (6 bases). The CDR3 is 16 residues long. Germline CDR1 and CDR2: SGDLS and YYNGEE. Trimming stripped 0 bases from V and 0 bases from J, with 9 bases between.

V and J are TRBV27 and TRBJ1-4; possibly TRBD1 for D (6 bases). This CDR3 has 13 amino acids. Germline V gene data show CDR1 as MNHEY and CDR2 as SMNVEV (reference sequence). The V gene lost 10 bases and the J gene lost 10 bases, with 19 bases spanning the gap. The CDR3 region has the DNA TGTGCCATCCAACCTGGGGGCGTCCCAAAACTGTTTTTT. It codes for CAIQPGGVPKLFF.